The 9 T cell receptor beta chains below all came from one sample that was sequenced in a study of molecular identifiers for immune sequencing clone quantification. TCRdb called the PCR reads again in MiXCR, with one record for every CDR3 protein. The sample shows 40,000 or so distinct CDR3 sequences, 15% to 20% of them seen only once. Sequenced sample: naive CD8+ T cells from blood, with Jurkat cell RNA spiked in. Subset defined: FACS-sorted CD8+CD4-CCR7+CD45RA+ naive T cells. The receptors come from a human donor in good health. Some libraries in this study had Jurkat cell RNA spiked in.

This clonotype came up many times. The rearrangement joins TRBV20-1 to TRBJ1-4; 10 bases line up with TRBD1. The V gene's germline CDR1 is DFQATT and CDR2 SNEGSKA (reference sequence). The CDR3 loop spans 16 amino acids. V trimming: 0 bases; J trimming: 4 bases; junction bases outside the gene matches: 5. The CDR3 sequence is CSARETGGLNNEKLFF. As DNA, the CDR3 is TGCAGTGCTAGAGAGACAGGGGGCCTCAATAATGAAAAACTGTTTTTT.

About this clonotype: Being one base from a much bigger clone, this may be a read error. The chain links TRBV5-1 to TRBJ1-5; maybe TRBD1 (5 bases). Trimming shortened V by 3 bases and J by 6 bases, and 16 bases separated the two germline ends. Germline V gene data show CDR1 as SGHRS and CDR2 as YFSETQ. The CDR3 contains 15 residues. DNA of the CDR3: TGCGCCAGCAGCTCGGCCCGGGGCGGGGGTCAGCCCCAGCATTTT. Residues: CASSSARGGGQPQHF.

This clonotype was detected ten times or more. The chain combines TRBV29-1 with TRBJ1-1; D unresolved. The CDR3 is made up of 13 amino acids. Per germline, CDR1 SQVTM and CDR2 ANQGSEA. V gave up 2 bases and J gave up 0 bases, with 7 bases separating them. CDR3 DNA sequence: TGCAGCGTTGAATCGGGGTTGAACACTGAAGCTTTCTTT. This translates into CSVESGLNTEAFF.

This clonotype appeared many times. This chain connects TRBV19 to TRBJ1-5; D is undetermined. V was shortened by 6 bases and J by 9 bases, with 12 bases between the two germline ends. This CDR3 spans 12 amino acids. Germline V gives CDR1 LNHDA, CDR2 SQIVND (reference sequence). The CDR3 here is CASREGGRPQHF. The DNA for the CDR3 is TGTGCCAGTAGGGAGGGCGGGCGGCCCCAGCATTTT.

The table lists this clonotype with many counts. The chain couples TRBV2 to TRBJ2-2; D not resolved. The V gene lost 3 bases and the J gene lost 1 base, with 9 bases spanning the gap. CDR1 and CDR2 from the germline V gene are SNHLY and FYNNEI. This CDR3 comprises 15 residues. CDR3 residues: CASSDLYVNTGELFF. CDR3 DNA sequence: TGTGCCAGCAGTGATCTCTACGTGAACACCGGGGAGCTGTTTTTT.

This clonotype has a count of ten or more. The chain carries TRBV29-1 and TRBJ1-1; tentatively, D is TRBD1 (5 bases). Looked up from germline, CDR1 is SQVTM and CDR2 is ANQGSEA. V lost 8 bases, J lost 6 bases, and 13 bases lay in between. The CDR3 has 11 residues. CDR3 sequence reads: CSLYMGPEAFF. CDR3 DNA: TGCAGCTTGTATATGGGACCTGAAGCTTTCTTT.

The chain employs TRBV5-1 and TRBJ2-7; D remains ambiguous. Germline V CDR1 and CDR2: SGHRS, YFSETQ. The CDR3 sequence is 14 residues long. V dropped 2 bases and J dropped 3 bases, with 12 bases sitting between them. Here the CDR3 reads CASSLSDTGYEQYF. CDR3 nucleotide sequence: TGCGCCAGCAGCTTAAGTGACACTGGCTACGAGCAGTACTTC.

The table lists this clonotype with many counts. The J gene is TRBJ2-2, the V gene TRBV19; TRBD1 aligns across 7 bases. Trimming took 5 bases from V and 4 from J; bases not matched to a gene: 13. Germline V gives CDR1 LNHDA, CDR2 SQIVND (reference sequence). This CDR3 comprises 17 residues. The CDR3 protein is CASSSYTGEQGTGELFF. DNA for the CDR3: TGTGCCAGTAGTTCATACACAGGGGAACAAGGCACCGGGGAGCTGTTTTTT.

In this sample, this clonotype turned up many times. V gene TRBV3-1 combines with J gene TRBJ2-5, with D perhaps being TRBD1 or TRBD2 (5 bases each). Germline V lookup: CDR1 LGHDT, CDR2 YNNKEL (reference sequence). The V end lost 1 base, the J end lost 4 bases, and 10 bases lay between the germline ends. There are 14 residues in the CDR3. CDR3 amino acids: CASSQVSGRETQYF. CDR3 sequence (DNA): TGTGCCAGCAGCCAAGTTTCGGGGCGAGAGACCCAGTACTTC.